The following is a TCR beta chain sequence with its context. Its antigen is not identified. The data are from a study of T cell responses to AZD1222 COVID-19 vaccine. General study results and limits: Females made up more of the donors, who were largely white British, and clonal diversity may have come out too low.

The table came from immunoSEQ multiplex PCR; TCRdb's copy has only in-frame clones and leaves some out. The profile shows roughly 130,000 clones, roughly 92% of them singletons. This receptor was taken from an adult who received the AZD1222 COVID-19 vaccine. Sequenced material: peripheral blood, taken 28 days after the second AZD1222 dose.

The CDR3 DNA follows: TGTGCCAGTAGTGGACAGGTTGGTCAGCCCCAGCATTTT. Its protein is CASSGQVGQPQHF. V and J are TRBV19 and TRBJ1-5, with TRBD1 matching over 7 bases. V shed 5 bases and J 6 bases; nucleotides not matched to a gene: 4. Germline-derived CDR1 and CDR2 are LNHDA and SQIVND (reference sequence). This CDR3 has 13 amino acids.